The 19 T cell receptor beta chains below come from one sample, sequenced in a study of regulatory dendritic cells for organ transplantation. Sorted subsets were CFSE-labeled and cultured four to six days with allogeneic dendritic cells. Generated by immunoSEQ multiplex PCR, the TCRdb table keeps only in-frame clones and is missing some. The top ten clones hold 1.2% of a sample with over 10,000 clones, less than 80% of them seen once. These receptors have no identified antigens. Specimen: naive CD8+ T cells from blood cultured with dendritic cells. Subset: CD45RA+ naive T cells. The receptors here all came from a human donor in good health.

V gene TRBV7-8 combines with J gene TRBJ2-3, with 7 bases fitting TRBD1. This CDR3 is 16 amino acids long. Germline trimming cut 3 bases from V and 0 bases from J; bases unmatched to any gene: 6. CDR1 and CDR2 from the germline V gene are SGHVS and FQNEAQ. As DNA, the CDR3 is TGTGCCAGCAGCTTTTCTACAGGGGAGAGCACAGATACGCAGTATTTT. Translated: CASSFSTGESTDTQYF.

The rearrangement links TRBV27 to TRBJ2-2, with a tentative D call TRBD1 (5 bases). This CDR3 has 14 residues. Germline V gene lookup returns CDR1 MNHEY and CDR2 SMNVEV (reference sequence). V gave up 5 bases and J gave up 3 bases, with 10 bases separating them. The CDR3 nucleotides read TGTGCCAGCAGTCCAGGGTTTTACACCGGGGAGCTGTTTTTT. Amino acid sequence: CASSPGFYTGELFF.

V gene TRBV4-3 combines with J gene TRBJ1-4; TRBD1 agrees at 7 bases. The CDR3 runs to 16 residues. The V gene end was trimmed by 3 bases and the J gene end by 5 bases; junction bases not matched to a gene: 9. Germline V gene sequence: CDR1 LGHNA, CDR2 YSLEER. The CDR3 bases are TGCGCCAGCAGCCAGCTTACATGGGACAGAAATGAAAAACTGTTTTTT. Protein: CASSQLTWDRNEKLFF.

This chain joins TRBV19 and TRBJ2-1, with a possible D match to TRBD2 (5 bases). V lost 3 bases, J lost 8 bases, and 14 bases lay in between. CDR3 length equals 14 residues. Looked up from germline, CDR1 is LNHDA and CDR2 is SQIVND (reference sequence). CDR3 sequence (DNA): TGTGCCAGTAGTATTTCGGGGTTGATGGATGAGCAGTTCTTC. This sequence encodes CASSISGLMDEQFF.

The CDR3 loop reads CASSVDGRLGAYTDTQYF. CDR3 nucleotides: TGTGCCAGCAGCGTAGATGGCCGGTTAGGGGCCTACACAGATACGCAGTATTTT. The rearrangement uses TRBV9 and TRBJ2-3; D might be TRBD1 (5 bases). The length of the CDR3 is 18 residues. Germline V lookup: CDR1 SGDLS, CDR2 YYNGEE. Trimming took off 0 bases at V and 2 bases at J, with 19 bases between the two ends.

This sequence joins TRBV9 and TRBJ2-2; D gene ambiguous. The germline CDR1 and CDR2 sequences are SGDLS and YYNGEE. There are 13 residues in the CDR3. The V and J ends lost 8 bases and 6 bases respectively, with 14 bases between them. In nucleotides, the CDR3 is TGTGCCAGTAAGCCCGCCATATCCGGGGAGCTGTTTTTT. Protein: CASKPAISGELFF.

By frequency in the sample, this clone is medium-sized. The V and J genes are TRBV19 and TRBJ2-7; D call uncertain. V gave up 0 bases and J gave up 0 bases, with 9 bases separating them. CDR3 length: 15 amino acids. Germline V gene sequence: CDR1 LNHDA, CDR2 SQIVND (reference sequence). In DNA, the CDR3 is TGTGCCAGTAGTATAGATCACGAGAGCTCCTACGAGCAGTACTTC. This gives the protein CASSIDHESSYEQYF. The variable domain in full, with the rest retrieved from reference TRBV19 and TRBJ2-7, is DGGITQSPKYLFRKEGQNVTLSCEQNLNHDAMYWYRQDPGQGLRLIYYSQIVNDFQKGDIAEGYSVSREKKESFPLTVTSAQKNPTAFYLCASSIDHESSYEQYFGPGTRLTVT.

This clone is labeled medium-sized. The chain joins TRBV2 to TRBJ2-1; D is unclear. The ends were cut back, 4 bases at V and 5 bases at J, with 15 bases in the middle. Per the germline V gene, CDR1 is SNHLY and CDR2 is FYNNEI. CDR3 length equals 15 residues. The CDR3 loop is CASSGTAISNNEQFF. CDR3 in DNA: TGTGCCAGCAGTGGAACAGCCATTTCTAACAATGAGCAGTTCTTC.

As concerns this clone: The CDR3 does not close with the conserved phenylalanine or tryptophan, likely indicating a read error. No DNA is shown, since the ends of the CDR3 on it are uncertain; the CDR3 is the one TCRdb lists. The chain has TRBV19 and TRBJ1-1; the table's TRBD1 call for D was not verified on the DNA. The CDR3 spans 9 residues, counting both ends. Germline V gives CDR1 LNHDA, CDR2 SQIVND (reference sequence). The CDR3 protein is CASKDSKDA.

This chain uses TRBV28 with TRBJ1-2; D is perhaps TRBD1 (5 bases). The CDR3 totals 13 residues. Trimming stripped 6 bases from V and 8 bases from J, with 16 bases between. Germline-derived CDR1 and CDR2 are MDHEN and SYDVKM. The CDR3 DNA is TGTGCCAGCAGGGGGGGGACGGCATGGGGCTACACCTTC. It specifies CASRGGTAWGYTF.

This clone was seen a few times. As DNA, the CDR3 is TGCGCCAGCAGCTCCAAAGAGGGGGTTAACTATGGCTACACCTTC. It specifies CASSSKEGVNYGYTF. The chain carries TRBV4-1 and TRBJ1-2; D may be TRBD1 (6 bases). CDR1 and CDR2 from the germline V gene are MGHRA and YSYEKL. The CDR3 is 15 residues long. V was pared by 5 bases and J by 1 base, with 14 bases between.

CDR3 nucleotide sequence: TGTGCCAGCAGTTCTGATGGGACAAGGAACACTGAAGCTTTCTTT. Protein sequence: CASSSDGTRNTEAFF. The rearrangement links TRBV6-6 to TRBJ1-1, with TRBD1 as a possible D gene (6 bases). V lost 4 bases and J lost 1, with 13 bases in between. This CDR3 contains 15 residues. Germline assignment: CDR1 MNHNY and CDR2 SVGAGI (reference sequence).

V gene TRBV5-6 combines with J gene TRBJ1-1, with D tentatively TRBD1 (5 bases). Germline V gene data show CDR1 as SGHDT and CDR2 as YYEEEE. The CDR3 sequence is 14 residues long. V lost 1 base and J 0 bases, leaving 7 bases between the germline ends. The CDR3 loop reads CASSLWGMNTEAFF. CDR3 in DNA: TGTGCCAGCAGCTTGTGGGGCATGAACACTGAAGCTTTCTTT.

In its sample, this clone was seen once. This chain connects TRBV7-8 to TRBJ2-3; D possibly corresponds to TRBD1 (5 bases). Germline-derived CDR1 and CDR2 are SGHVS and FQNEAQ. Trimming pared 5 bases from V and 2 bases from J, leaving 11 bases between. The CDR3 runs 14 residues. This CDR3 is CASSLTDHTDTQYF. The CDR3 nucleotides are TGTGCCAGCAGCCTGACAGACCACACAGATACGCAGTATTTT.

The rearrangement links TRBV7-8 to TRBJ1-1; 7 bases match TRBD1. J gave up 6 bases and V 8 bases, and 12 bases lay outside the gene matches. The germline V gene has CDR1 SGHVS and CDR2 FQNEAQ. This CDR3 comprises 14 residues. The CDR3 is CASSPGTAFSEAFF. For the CDR3, the DNA is TGTGCCAGCTCCCCAGGGACAGCATTTTCTGAAGCTTTCTTT.

V gene TRBV5-5 combines with J gene TRBJ2-5; 11 nucleotides agree with TRBD2. The CDR3 loop spans 15 amino acids. Germline V gives CDR1 SGHKS, CDR2 YYEKEE (reference sequence). The ends lost 2 bases at V and 4 bases at J; junction bases unmatched: 4. Here the CDR3 DNA reads TGTGCCAGCAGCTTTAGCGGGGGGGCAGGAGAGACCCAGTACTTC. This encodes CASSFSGGAGETQYF.

This chain's CDR3 is CASSQGESPGELFF. CDR3 DNA: TGTGCCAGCAGCCAGGGGGAGAGCCCCGGGGAGCTGTTTTTT. The chain recombines TRBV7-6 with TRBJ2-2, with 7 bases fitting TRBD1. Germline V gene data show CDR1 as SGHVS and CDR2 as FNYEAQ. Trimming took 5 bases from V and 6 from J; bases not matched to a gene: 6. CDR3 length equals 14 residues.

This clone has only a few counts. CDR3 sequence: CASSLALAGPFNYGYTF. DNA of the CDR3: TGTGCCAGCAGCTTAGCGCTCGCAGGGCCTTTTAACTATGGCTACACCTTC. V usage is TRBV7-6 and J usage is TRBJ1-2; the D gene is possibly TRBD1 (5 bases). Trimming pared 0 bases from V and 1 base from J, leaving 15 bases between. CDR1 and CDR2 (germline): SGHVS, FNYEAQ. This CDR3 has 17 amino acids. The full variable domain, with the rest looked up from reference TRBV7-6 and TRBJ1-2, is GAGVSQSPRYKVTKRGQDVALRCDPISGHVSLYWYRQALGQGPEFLTYFNYEAQQDKSGLPNDRFSAERPEGSISTLTIQRTEQRDSAMYRCASSLALAGPFNYGYTFGSGTRLTVV.

The chain couples TRBV4-1 to TRBJ1-1; tentatively, D is TRBD1 (6 bases). CDR1 and CDR2 (germline): MGHRA, YSYEKL. This CDR3 has 13 residues. V was cut by 2 bases and J by 7 bases, with 11 bases left in between. Written as DNA, the CDR3 is TGCGCCAGCAGCCAATCAGGGGACCTTGAAGCTTTCTTT. Its protein is CASSQSGDLEAFF.